A selection of T cell receptor beta chains follows, all from one sample in a study of T cell responses to AZD1222 COVID-19 vaccine. Data came from immunoSEQ multiplex PCR; TCRdb stores just in-frame clones and leaves some out. The sample records about 120,000 clones, approximately 85% being singletons. Sequencing was performed on peripheral blood, taken on day 0 of AZD1222 vaccination. Receptors were obtained from an adult in good health. CDR3s include the opening cysteine and the closing phenylalanine or tryptophan. The order of the fields is J gene, clone size, V gene, D gene, CDR3 length, CDR3 protein, CDR3 DNA. A D gene is named only where the DNA matches it firmly. Clone size is shown for a subset of rows, as once, few, many or a class of expanded clone.

j_call: TRBJ2-7; clone_size: .; v_call: TRBV18; d_call: TRBD1; cdr3_length: 17; cdr3_aa: CASSPRAMTGSSYEQYF; cdr3_nt: TGTGCCAGCTCACCTAGGGCTATGACAGGGTCTTCCTACGAGCAGTACTTC
j_call: TRBJ2-2; clone_size: .; v_call: TRBV7-2; d_call: .; cdr3_length: 11; cdr3_aa: CASSRAGELFF; cdr3_nt: TGTGCCAGCAGCCGTGCCGGGGAGCTGTTTTTT
j_call: TRBJ1-1; clone_size: few; v_call: TRBV7-8; d_call: TRBD1; cdr3_length: 13; cdr3_aa: CASSLTGDTEAFF; cdr3_nt: TGTGCCAGCAGCTTAACAGGGGACACTGAAGCTTTCTTT
j_call: TRBJ2-7; clone_size: .; v_call: TRBV4-3; d_call: .; cdr3_length: 15; cdr3_aa: CASSPLGGLHYEQYF; cdr3_nt: TGCGCCAGCAGCCCGCTCGGTGGCTTACACTACGAGCAGTACTTC
j_call: TRBJ2-1; clone_size: .; v_call: TRBV11-2; d_call: .; cdr3_length: 14; cdr3_aa: CASSFRPEVNEQFF; cdr3_nt: TGTGCCAGCAGCTTTAGACCGGAGGTCAATGAGCAGTTCTTC
j_call: TRBJ2-3; clone_size: .; v_call: TRBV30; d_call: .; cdr3_length: 14; cdr3_aa: CAWSFGGSTDTQYF; cdr3_nt: TGTGCCTGGAGTTTTGGCGGAAGCACAGATACGCAGTATTTT
j_call: TRBJ1-1; clone_size: few; v_call: TRBV20-1; d_call: .; cdr3_length: 11; cdr3_aa: CSASEVSEAFF; cdr3_nt: TGCAGTGCTAGCGAGGTTTCCGAAGCTTTCTTT
j_call: TRBJ1-2; clone_size: .; v_call: TRBV3-1/TRBV3-2; d_call: .; cdr3_length: 15; cdr3_aa: CASSQGHSWNYGYTF; cdr3_nt: TGTGCCAGCAGCCAAGGGCACAGTTGGAACTATGGCTACACCTTC
j_call: TRBJ2-3; clone_size: .; v_call: TRBV5-1; d_call: .; cdr3_length: 17; cdr3_aa: CASSLALGRGDTDTQYF; cdr3_nt: TGCGCCAGCAGCTTGGCCTTAGGGCGGGGAGACACAGATACGCAGTATTTT
j_call: TRBJ1-1; clone_size: .; v_call: TRBV6-5; d_call: .; cdr3_length: 15; cdr3_aa: CASSYSFGVKTEAFF; cdr3_nt: TGTGCCAGCAGTTACTCCTTCGGGGTTAAGACTGAAGCTTTCTTT
j_call: TRBJ1-4; clone_size: .; v_call: TRBV7-9; d_call: .; cdr3_length: 14; cdr3_aa: CASRAAGGNEKLFF; cdr3_nt: TGTGCCAGCCGAGCGGCAGGCGGGAATGAAAAACTGTTTTTT
j_call: TRBJ2-3; clone_size: .; v_call: TRBV7-2; d_call: TRBD2; cdr3_length: 17; cdr3_aa: CASSRRTSGDGTDTQYF; cdr3_nt: TGTGCCAGCAGCCGCCGGACTAGCGGGGATGGCACAGATACGCAGTATTTT
j_call: TRBJ2-3; clone_size: .; v_call: TRBV6-4; d_call: TRBD2; cdr3_length: 14; cdr3_aa: CASSDRGGRDTQYF; cdr3_nt: TGTGCCAGCAGTGACCGGGGGGGCAGGGATACGCAGTATTTT
j_call: TRBJ2-2; clone_size: .; v_call: TRBV6-6; d_call: .; cdr3_length: 14; cdr3_aa: CASSAGRGTGELFF; cdr3_nt: TGTGCCAGCAGTGCAGGGAGGGGGACCGGGGAGCTGTTTTTT
j_call: TRBJ2-2; clone_size: .; v_call: TRBV7-2; d_call: .; cdr3_length: 12; cdr3_aa: CASSSTRGELFF; cdr3_nt: TGTGCCAGCAGCAGCACGAGAGGGGAGCTGTTTTTT
j_call: TRBJ2-7; clone_size: once; v_call: TRBV24-1; d_call: TRBD2; cdr3_length: 17; cdr3_aa: CATSRTSGRVKTYEQYF; cdr3_nt: TGTGCCACCAGTAGAACTAGCGGGAGGGTTAAGACCTACGAGCAGTACTTC
j_call: TRBJ1-2; clone_size: .; v_call: TRBV29-1; d_call: .; cdr3_length: 10; cdr3_aa: CSVADYGYTF; cdr3_nt: TGCAGCGTTGCCGACTATGGCTACACCTTC
j_call: TRBJ1-3; clone_size: .; v_call: TRBV18; d_call: TRBD1; cdr3_length: 16; cdr3_aa: CASSPYWDRERNTIYF; cdr3_nt: TGTGCCAGCTCACCGTACTGGGACAGGGAGCGAAACACCATATATTTT
j_call: TRBJ1-6; clone_size: .; v_call: TRBV9; d_call: .; cdr3_length: 14; cdr3_aa: CASSSAGHNSPLHF; cdr3_nt: TGTGCCAGCAGTTCCGCGGGACATAATTCACCCCTCCACTTT
j_call: TRBJ2-5; clone_size: .; v_call: TRBV7-2; d_call: .; cdr3_length: 14; cdr3_aa: CASSLVGGQETQYF; cdr3_nt: TGTGCCAGCAGCTTAGTAGGGGGGCAAGAGACCCAGTACTTC
j_call: TRBJ2-7; clone_size: .; v_call: TRBV1; d_call: .; cdr3_length: 12; cdr3_aa: CTSSQLGEEQYF; cdr3_nt: TGCACCAGCAGCCAACTTGGGGAGGAGCAGTACTTC
j_call: TRBJ1-2; clone_size: .; v_call: TRBV27; d_call: TRBD1; cdr3_length: 14; cdr3_aa: CASSDRTGGYGYTF; cdr3_nt: TGTGCCAGCAGTGACCGGACAGGGGGCTATGGCTACACCTTC
j_call: TRBJ1-3; clone_size: .; v_call: TRBV4-1; d_call: .; cdr3_length: 14; cdr3_aa: CASSQASSGNTIYF; cdr3_nt: TGCGCCAGCAGCCAGGCGAGCTCTGGAAACACCATATATTTT
j_call: TRBJ2-2; clone_size: few; v_call: TRBV3-1/TRBV3-2; d_call: TRBD1; cdr3_length: 15; cdr3_aa: CASSLGQAYTGELFF; cdr3_nt: TGTGCCAGCAGCCTGGGACAGGCTTACACCGGGGAGCTGTTTTTT
j_call: TRBJ1-4; clone_size: once; v_call: TRBV27; d_call: .; cdr3_length: 13; cdr3_aa: CASRSTGDEKLFF; cdr3_nt: TGTGCCAGCAGGTCAACTGGGGATGAAAAACTGTTTTTT
j_call: TRBJ1-1; clone_size: once; v_call: TRBV19; d_call: .; cdr3_length: 15; cdr3_aa: CASSLPWGAGTEAFF; cdr3_nt: TGTGCCAGTAGTCTTCCTTGGGGGGCGGGCACTGAAGCTTTCTTT
j_call: TRBJ2-1; clone_size: .; v_call: TRBV14; d_call: .; cdr3_length: 11; cdr3_aa: CASSSYNEQFF; cdr3_nt: TGTGCCAGCAGCTCCTACAATGAGCAGTTCTTC
j_call: TRBJ1-5; clone_size: .; v_call: TRBV12-3/TRBV12-4; d_call: TRBD1; cdr3_length: 13; cdr3_aa: CASRDRDNQPQHF; cdr3_nt: TGTGCCAGCAGAGACAGGGATAATCAGCCCCAGCATTTT
j_call: TRBJ1-2; clone_size: .; v_call: TRBV30; d_call: .; cdr3_length: 11; cdr3_aa: CAWSAAYGYTF; cdr3_nt: TGTGCCTGGAGTGCGGCCTATGGCTACACCTTC